This TCR beta chain was obtained from a study of T cell repertoires in chronic hepatitis B (dated by TCRdb to 2018 to 2020). Trimming removed 4 bases from V and 3 bases from J; the gene matches leave 9 bases unexplained. The germline V gene sets CDR1 to SGDLS and CDR2 to YYNGEE. The CDR3 has 16 amino acids, counting the end cysteine and phenylalanine. Only the CDR3 DNA stays, 48 bases, in frame from base 1. Receptor libraries were prepared by the immunoSEQ multiplex PCR assay. Not all clones reach the TCRdb copy of this immuneACCESS table, which keeps in-frame sequences only. Checked studies attribute under half of the gap to unresolved V genes and leave the rest unexplained. The sample contains roughly 640 clones, 75% to 85% of them found a single time. The ten largest account for around 17% of the sample. A word on this clone: This clone's antigen is unknown. Base qualities are not provided; no much larger clone lies one nucleotide away.

The sequence is built from TRBV9 and TRBJ2-1, with 8 bases in between that match TRBD2. Material for sequencing was total CD8+ T cells from PBMCs. This receptor was identified in a human donor with chronic hepatitis B virus infection. Here is the DNA: TGTGCCAGCAGCCCCCACAGCGGGAGCAGCTACAATGAGCAGTTCTTC. It translates to CASSPHSGSSYNEQFF.